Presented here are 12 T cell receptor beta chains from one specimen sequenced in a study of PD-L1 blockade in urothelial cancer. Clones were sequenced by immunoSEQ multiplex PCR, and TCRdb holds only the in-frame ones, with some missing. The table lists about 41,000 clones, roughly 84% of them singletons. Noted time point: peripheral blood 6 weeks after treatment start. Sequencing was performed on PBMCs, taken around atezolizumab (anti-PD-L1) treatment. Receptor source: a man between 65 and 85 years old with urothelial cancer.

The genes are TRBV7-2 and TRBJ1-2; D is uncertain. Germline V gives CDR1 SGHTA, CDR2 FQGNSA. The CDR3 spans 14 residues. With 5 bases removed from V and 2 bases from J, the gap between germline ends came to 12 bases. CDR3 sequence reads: CASSPRRGNYGYTF. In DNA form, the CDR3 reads TGTGCCAGCAGCCCTCGGAGAGGGAACTATGGCTACACCTTC.

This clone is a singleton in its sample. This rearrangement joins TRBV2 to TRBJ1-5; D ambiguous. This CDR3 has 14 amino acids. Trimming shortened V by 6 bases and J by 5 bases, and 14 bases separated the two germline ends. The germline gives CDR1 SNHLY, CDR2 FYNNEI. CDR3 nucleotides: TGTGCCAGCAGCCTCGTTTCTATCGATCAGCCCCAGCATTTT. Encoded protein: CASSLVSIDQPQHF.

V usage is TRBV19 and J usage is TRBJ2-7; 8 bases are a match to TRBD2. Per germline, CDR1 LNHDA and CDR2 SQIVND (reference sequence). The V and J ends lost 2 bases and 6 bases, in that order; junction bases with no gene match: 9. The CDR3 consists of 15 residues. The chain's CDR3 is CASSISSGRRTEQYF. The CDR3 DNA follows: TGTGCCAGTAGTATATCCAGCGGGAGACGGACCGAGCAGTACTTC. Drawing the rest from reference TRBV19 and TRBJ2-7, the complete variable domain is DGGITQSPKYLFRKEGQNVTLSCEQNLNHDAMYWYRQDPGQGLRLIYYSQIVNDFQKGDIAEGYSVSREKKESFPLTVTSAQKNPTAFYLCASSISSGRRTEQYFGPGTRLTVT.

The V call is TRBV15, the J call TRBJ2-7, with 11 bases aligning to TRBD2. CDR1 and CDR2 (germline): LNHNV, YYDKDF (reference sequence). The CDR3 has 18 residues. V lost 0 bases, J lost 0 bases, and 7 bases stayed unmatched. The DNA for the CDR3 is TGTGCCACCAGCAGAGATCTGACTAGCGGGGCCAGCTCCTACGAGCAGTACTTC. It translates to CATSRDLTSGASSYEQYF.

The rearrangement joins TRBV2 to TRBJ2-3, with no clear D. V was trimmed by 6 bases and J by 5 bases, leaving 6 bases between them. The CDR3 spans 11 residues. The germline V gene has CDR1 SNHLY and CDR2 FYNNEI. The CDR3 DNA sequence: TGTGCCAGCAGCACGAGAGATACGCAGTATTTT. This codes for CASSTRDTQYF.

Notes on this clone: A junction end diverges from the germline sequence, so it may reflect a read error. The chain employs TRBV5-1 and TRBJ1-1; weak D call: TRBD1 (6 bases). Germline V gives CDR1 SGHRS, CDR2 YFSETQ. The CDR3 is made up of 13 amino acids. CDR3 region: CASSLTGNAEAFF. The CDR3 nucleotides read TGCGCCAGCAGCCTTACAGGGAACGCTGAAGCTTTCTTT.

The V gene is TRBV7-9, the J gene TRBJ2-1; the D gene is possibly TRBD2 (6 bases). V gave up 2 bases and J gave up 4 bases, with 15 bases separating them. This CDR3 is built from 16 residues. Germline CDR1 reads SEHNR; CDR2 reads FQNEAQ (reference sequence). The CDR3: CASSLPTGTRYNEQFF. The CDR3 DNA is TGTGCCAGCAGCTTACCCACCGGGACTCGTTACAATGAGCAGTTCTTC.

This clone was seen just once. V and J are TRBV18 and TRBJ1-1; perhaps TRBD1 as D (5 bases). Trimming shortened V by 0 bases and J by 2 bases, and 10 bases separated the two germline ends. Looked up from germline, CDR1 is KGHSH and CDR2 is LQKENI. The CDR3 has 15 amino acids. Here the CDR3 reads CASSPPRGVNTEAFF. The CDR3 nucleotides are TGTGCCAGCTCACCACCCCGGGGGGTTAACACTGAAGCTTTCTTT.

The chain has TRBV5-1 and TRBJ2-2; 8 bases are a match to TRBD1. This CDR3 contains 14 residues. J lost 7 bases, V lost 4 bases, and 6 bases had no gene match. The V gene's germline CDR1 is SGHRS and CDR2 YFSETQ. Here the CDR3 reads CASSPGQGGGELFF. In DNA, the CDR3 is TGCGCCAGCAGCCCCGGACAGGGCGGCGGGGAGCTGTTTTTT.

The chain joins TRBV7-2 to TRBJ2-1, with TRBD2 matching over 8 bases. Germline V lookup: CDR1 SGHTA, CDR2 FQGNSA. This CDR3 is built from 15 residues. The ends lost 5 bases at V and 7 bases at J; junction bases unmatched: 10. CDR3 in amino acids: CASSLRIAGRNEQFF. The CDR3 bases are TGTGCCAGCAGCCTGCGGATAGCGGGAAGGAATGAGCAGTTCTTC.

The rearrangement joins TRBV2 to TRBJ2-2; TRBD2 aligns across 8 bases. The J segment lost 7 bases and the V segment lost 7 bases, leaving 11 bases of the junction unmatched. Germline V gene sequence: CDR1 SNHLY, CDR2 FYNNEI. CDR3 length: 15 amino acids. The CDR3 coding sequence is TGTGCCAGCAATCATGGACTAGCCCCCGTCGGGGAGCTGTTTTTT. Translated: CASNHGLAPVGELFF. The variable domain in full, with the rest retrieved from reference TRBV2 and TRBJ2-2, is EPEVTQTPSHQVTQMGQEVILRCVPISNHLYFYWYRQILGQKVEFLVSFYNNEISEKSEIFDDQFSVERPDGSNFTLKIRSTKLEDSAMYFCASNHGLAPVGELFFGEGSRLTVL.

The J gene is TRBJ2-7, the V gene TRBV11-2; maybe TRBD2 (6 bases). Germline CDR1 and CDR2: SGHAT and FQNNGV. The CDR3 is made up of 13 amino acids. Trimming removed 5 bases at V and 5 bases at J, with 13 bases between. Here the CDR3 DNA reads TGTGCCAGCAGCCGCGGGACTTCAAACGAGCAGTACTTC. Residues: CASSRGTSNEQYF.